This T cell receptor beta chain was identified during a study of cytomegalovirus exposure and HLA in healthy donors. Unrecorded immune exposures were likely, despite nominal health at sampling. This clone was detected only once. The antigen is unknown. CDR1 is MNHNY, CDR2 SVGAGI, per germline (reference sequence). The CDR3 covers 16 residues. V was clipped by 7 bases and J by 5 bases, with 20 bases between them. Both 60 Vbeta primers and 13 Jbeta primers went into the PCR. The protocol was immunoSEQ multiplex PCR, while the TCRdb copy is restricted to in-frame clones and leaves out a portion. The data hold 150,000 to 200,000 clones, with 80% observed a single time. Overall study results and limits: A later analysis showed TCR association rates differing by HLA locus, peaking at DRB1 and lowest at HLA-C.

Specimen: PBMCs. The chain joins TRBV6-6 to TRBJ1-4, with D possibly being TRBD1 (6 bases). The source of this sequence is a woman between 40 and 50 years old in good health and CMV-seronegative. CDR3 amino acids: CASKGGRASANEKLFF. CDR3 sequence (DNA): TGTGCCAGCAAAGGGGGTCGGGCGTCGGCCAATGAAAAACTGTTTTTT.